A selection of T cell receptor beta chains follows, all from one sample in a study of T cell repertoires in cytomegalovirus infection. TCRdb analysed the reads with MiXCR anew, one entry per CDR3 protein. This sample has around 100,000 distinct CDR3 sequences, with roughly 41% found just once. Their cognate antigens are unknown. Sequenced here: CD8+ T cells from cultured PBMCs, sampled from culture after CMV antigen stimulation. The origin of the receptors is a human donor in good health (CMV status not recorded). Some clones in this sample may be carry-over from other donors' samples. The CDR3 runs from the conserved cysteine through the conserved F or W. A D gene is named only where the DNA matches it firmly. Clone size, where shown, is once, few, many, or a class for clones that have expanded.

J,D,size,V,length,CDR3,DNA
TRBJ2-1,NA,NA,TRBV7-8,14,CASSSLTGYDEQFF,TGTGCCAGCAGCTCCCTCACAGGGTACGATGAGCAGTTCTTC
TRBJ2-2,NA,NA,TRBV19,14,CASSMGPGTGELFF,TGTGCCAGTAGTATGGGACCGGGGACCGGGGAGCTGTTTTTT
TRBJ2-1,TRBD2,NA,TRBV20-1,13,CSARTSGGDEQFF,TGCAGTGCTAGGACTAGCGGGGGTGATGAGCAGTTCTTC
TRBJ2-1,TRBD2,few,TRBV7-9,14,CASSLYGGDNEQFF,TGTGCCAGCAGCTTATACGGGGGGGACAATGAGCAGTTCTTC
TRBJ1-5,NA,NA,TRBV19,15,CASSIGDSTGQPQHF,TGTGCCAGTAGTATAGGCGACAGCACGGGACAGCCCCAGCATTTT
TRBJ1-2,NA,NA,TRBV9,14,CASSGPGWVHGYTF,TGTGCCAGCAGCGGCCCAGGGTGGGTGCATGGCTACACCTTC
TRBJ2-2,TRBD1,few,TRBV7-6,15,CASSSQGAYTGELFF,TGTGCCAGCAGCTCTCAGGGGGCTTACACCGGGGAGCTGTTTTTT
TRBJ2-7,NA,NA,TRBV11-2,14,CASSAAWVEGEQYF,TGTGCCAGCAGCGCTGCCTGGGTGGAAGGCGAGCAGTACTTC
TRBJ2-3,NA,NA,TRBV27,12,CASSRSTDTQYF,TGTGCCAGCAGCCGGAGCACAGATACGCAGTATTTT
TRBJ1-1,NA,NA,TRBV4-3,16,CANSQGAGLEDTEAFF,TGCGCCAACAGCCAAGGCGCAGGCCTAGAGGACACTGAAGCTTTCTTT
TRBJ2-7,NA,NA,TRBV4-1,14,CASSSRAGSYEQYF,TGCGCCAGCAGCTCCCGGGCAGGATCCTACGAGCAGTACTTC
TRBJ1-5,NA,few,TRBV12-3/TRBV12-4,14,CASTAMGNNQPQHF,TGTGCCAGCACCGCAATGGGTAACAATCAGCCCCAGCATTTT
TRBJ2-1,TRBD2,NA,TRBV5-1,19,CASSLGTSGGKSSYNEQFF,TGCGCCAGCAGCCTCGGGACTAGCGGGGGTAAAAGCTCCTACAATGAGCAGTTCTTC
TRBJ2-1,TRBD1,NA,TRBV7-2,15,CASSLTGWAMDEQFF,TGTGCCAGCAGCTTGACAGGGTGGGCAATGGATGAGCAGTTCTTC
TRBJ1-1,NA,NA,TRBV7-6,15,CASSLVQEVYTEAFF,TGTGCCAGCAGCTTAGTTCAGGAGGTGTACACTGAAGCTTTCTTT
TRBJ1-1,TRBD1,few,TRBV27,13,CASKDRARTEAFF,TGTGCCAGTAAGGACAGGGCAAGAACTGAAGCTTTCTTT
TRBJ2-7,TRBD1,few,TRBV7-2,15,CASSEHPNRGYEQYF,TGTGCCAGCAGCGAACACCCGAACAGGGGATACGAGCAGTACTTC
TRBJ2-7,NA,few,TRBV23-1,15,CASSQSKGQSYEQYF,TGCGCCAGCAGTCAATCGAAAGGACAGTCCTACGAGCAGTACTTC
TRBJ2-1,TRBD2,many,TRBV7-2,15,CASSLSIGLANEQFF,TGTGCCAGCAGCTTATCTATAGGACTAGCCAACGAGCAGTTCTTC
TRBJ2-5,TRBD2,medium-sized,TRBV7-6,17,CASSPIGLASGQETQYF,TGTGCCAGCAGCCCGATCGGCCTGGCTAGCGGCCAAGAGACCCAGTACTTC
TRBJ2-5,TRBD2,NA,TRBV27,16,CASSPYPLAGKETQYF,TGTGCCAGCAGTCCGTATCCACTAGCGGGAAAGGAGACCCAGTACTTC
TRBJ1-1,NA,NA,TRBV20-1,15,CSARAETTGNTEAFF,TGCAGTGCTAGAGCTGAGACAACAGGGAACACTGAAGCTTTCTTT
TRBJ2-7,NA,NA,TRBV12-3/TRBV12-4,14,CASSLGGTSYEQYF,TGTGCCAGCAGTTTAGGAGGGACCTCCTACGAGCAGTACTTC
TRBJ2-7,TRBD2,NA,TRBV7-2,16,CASSFAMGLAAYEQYF,TGTGCCAGCAGCTTCGCTATGGGACTAGCGGCCTACGAGCAGTACTTC
TRBJ1-2,NA,NA,TRBV6-6,13,CASVPGSFPGYTF,TGTGCCAGCGTCCCGGGTTCCTTCCCTGGCTACACCTTC
TRBJ1-1,TRBD1,few,TRBV6-5,17,CASTLTTMGQGNTEAFF,TGTGCCAGCACTCTTACGACAATGGGACAGGGGAACACTGAAGCTTTCTTT
TRBJ2-7,NA,NA,TRBV28,17,CASSSTGGTGMPYEQYF,TGTGCCAGCAGTTCTACGGGGGGGACAGGGATGCCCTACGAGCAGTACTTC
TRBJ1-2,TRBD1,many,TRBV2,14,CASSEEAGGYGYTF,TGTGCCAGCAGTGAAGAGGCAGGGGGGTATGGCTACACCTTC
TRBJ2-2,NA,NA,TRBV2,16,CASSEYGFANTGELFF,TGTGCCAGCAGTGAATATGGGTTCGCGAACACCGGGGAGCTGTTTTTT
TRBJ2-7,NA,NA,TRBV5-6,13,CASTPDGAYEQYF,TGTGCCAGCACCCCCGACGGAGCCTACGAGCAGTACTTC
TRBJ2-1,NA,few,TRBV4-1,16,CASSNSEASSYNEQFF,TGCGCCAGCAGCAACTCAGAGGCCAGCTCCTACAATGAGCAGTTCTTC
TRBJ1-6,NA,NA,TRBV25-1,15,CASTPGSQRDSPLHF,TGTGCCAGCACCCCGGGGAGCCAAAGAGATTCACCCCTCCACTTT
TRBJ2-1,TRBD2,NA,TRBV5-1,17,CASSPDGTSGETNEQFF,TGCGCCAGCAGCCCGGACGGGACTAGCGGGGAGACAAATGAGCAGTTCTTC
TRBJ1-2,NA,NA,TRBV6-6,12,CASSETVYGYTF,TGTGCCAGCAGTGAGACAGTCTATGGCTACACCTTC
TRBJ2-7,TRBD1,NA,TRBV7-6,15,CASSPRDSPTYEQYF,TGTGCCAGCAGCCCCCGGGACAGCCCGACCTACGAGCAGTACTTC
TRBJ1-1,NA,many,TRBV5-1,14,CASSFARGSTEAFF,TGCGCCAGCAGCTTCGCGAGGGGAAGCACTGAAGCTTTCTTT
TRBJ2-1,TRBD2,NA,TRBV7-9,13,CASSPRLAGGVFF,TGTGCCAGCAGCCCAAGACTAGCGGGGGGCGTGTTCTTC
TRBJ2-7,NA,NA,TRBV12-3/TRBV12-4,14,CASRQGHSSYEQYF,TGTGCCAGCAGGCAGGGACATAGCTCCTACGAGCAGTACTTC
TRBJ1-4,NA,NA,TRBV7-6,14,CASSSGQPNEKLFF,TGTGCCAGCAGCTCGGGACAACCTAATGAAAAACTGTTTTTT
TRBJ2-1,TRBD2,few,TRBV28,15,CASSTIRGGYNEQFF,TGTGCCAGCAGTACCATTCGGGGGGGCTACAATGAGCAGTTCTTC
TRBJ1-5,NA,NA,TRBV27,13,CASSLSNLGSQHF,TGTGCCAGCAGTTTATCGAATCTCGGATCCCAGCATTTT
TRBJ1-5,NA,NA,TRBV4-3,16,CASSQDHAKSNQPQHF,TGCGCCAGCAGCCAAGATCATGCAAAGAGCAATCAGCCCCAGCATTTT
TRBJ2-3,TRBD2,NA,TRBV7-6,16,CASSSTTSGLEDTQYF,TGTGCCAGCAGCTCGACCACTAGCGGGCTCGAAGATACGCAGTATTTT
TRBJ2-7,TRBD1,NA,TRBV27,16,CASSILRSGGASEQYF,TGTGCCAGCAGTATTCTTCGGTCAGGGGGCGCGTCAGAGCAGTACTTC
TRBJ2-2,NA,few,TRBV7-8,16,CASSLLGSPNTGELFF,TGTGCCAGCAGCTTACTGGGATCCCCGAACACCGGGGAGCTGTTTTTT
TRBJ2-2,NA,NA,TRBV6-5,13,CASSPVGGGELFF,TGTGCCAGCAGCCCCGTCGGGGGCGGGGAGCTGTTTTTT
TRBJ1-5,NA,few,TRBV7-9,14,CASSLDGGDQPQHF,TGTGCCAGCAGCTTAGACGGGGGGGATCAGCCCCAGCATTTT
TRBJ1-2,NA,few,TRBV12-3/TRBV12-4,13,CASSPGQTYGYTF,TGTGCCAGCAGTCCCGGGCAGACCTATGGCTACACCTTC
TRBJ1-5,TRBD1,NA,TRBV2,15,CASSEDRGRNQPQHF,TGTGCCAGCAGTGAGGACAGGGGAAGAAATCAGCCCCAGCATTTT
TRBJ2-4,TRBD2,few,TRBV28,18,CASSPPLLAGVAKNIQYF,TGTGCCAGCAGCCCCCCCCTTCTAGCGGGGGTAGCCAAAAACATTCAGTACTTC
TRBJ2-3,NA,NA,TRBV4-1,16,CASSHPPTGDTDTQYF,TGCGCCAGCAGCCACCCCCCGACGGGGGACACAGATACGCAGTATTTT
TRBJ1-1,NA,few,TRBV7-6,13,CASSETLNTEAFF,TGTGCCAGCAGCGAGACACTGAACACTGAAGCTTTCTTT